This TCR beta chain originates from a study of T-cell reconstitution after alpha-beta-depleted transplantation in children. Study findings and constraints: The main origin of T-cell counts and diversity one year after transplant was newly produced T cells. For some patients, TCRbeta diversity was high at day 60 because of recipient T cells and thymic progenitors that survived.

In its sample, this clonotype was seen many times. Its antigen is not identified. As it was prepared, the TCRbeta library received unique molecular identifiers. TCRdb called the PCR reads again in MiXCR, with one record for every CDR3 protein. Of around 64,000 distinct CDR3 sequences listed, 11% are singletons. The TCR was taken from a boy aged 10-17 years with acute myeloid leukemia, due to receive a stem cell transplant. Sample: PBMCs, taken before TCRalphabeta/CD19-depleted stem cell transplant.

The CDR3 sequence is CASSEARAAHQPQHF. The DNA for the CDR3 is TGTGCCAGCAGTGAAGCAAGGGCTGCTCATCAGCCCCAGCATTTT. The rearrangement uses TRBV2 and TRBJ1-5, with D unclear. The CDR3 sequence is 15 residues long. V was shortened by 0 bases and J by 5 bases, with 11 bases between the two germline ends. CDR1 is SNHLY and CDR2 is FYNNEI in the germline V gene.